This paragraph covers one T cell receptor beta chain sequence. The repertoire was sequenced with immunoSEQ multiplex PCR; TCRdb's copy has only in-frame clones and lacks some. The sample yields about 93,000 clones, roughly nine tenths seen once. The sample originates from a study of T cell responses to AZD1222 COVID-19 vaccine. Specimen: peripheral blood, collected on day 0 of MenACWY control vaccination. This TCR was sampled from an adult in good health.

The CDR3 DNA sequence: TGTGCCAGCAGTCCCGGACAGTTTTCTTCACCCCTCCACTTT. Protein: CASSPGQFSSPLHF. The J gene is TRBJ1-6, the V gene TRBV6-5; maybe TRBD1 (6 bases). The CDR3 spans 14 residues. The V gene's germline CDR1 is MNHEY and CDR2 SVGAGI. V lost 5 bases, J lost 9 bases, and 14 bases lay in between.